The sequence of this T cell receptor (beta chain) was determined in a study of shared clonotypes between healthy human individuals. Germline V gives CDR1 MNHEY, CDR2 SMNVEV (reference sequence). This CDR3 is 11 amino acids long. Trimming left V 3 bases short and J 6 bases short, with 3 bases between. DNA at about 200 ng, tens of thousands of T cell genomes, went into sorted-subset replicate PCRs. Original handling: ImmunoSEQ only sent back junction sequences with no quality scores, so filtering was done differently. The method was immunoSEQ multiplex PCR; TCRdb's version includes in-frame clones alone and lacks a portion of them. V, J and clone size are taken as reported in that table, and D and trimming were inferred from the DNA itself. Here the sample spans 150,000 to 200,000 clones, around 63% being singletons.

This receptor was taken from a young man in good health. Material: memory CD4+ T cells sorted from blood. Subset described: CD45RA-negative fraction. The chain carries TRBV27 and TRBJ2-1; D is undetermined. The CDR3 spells CASSFSNEQFF. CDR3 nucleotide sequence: TGTGCCAGCAGTTTTTCCAATGAGCAGTTCTTC.